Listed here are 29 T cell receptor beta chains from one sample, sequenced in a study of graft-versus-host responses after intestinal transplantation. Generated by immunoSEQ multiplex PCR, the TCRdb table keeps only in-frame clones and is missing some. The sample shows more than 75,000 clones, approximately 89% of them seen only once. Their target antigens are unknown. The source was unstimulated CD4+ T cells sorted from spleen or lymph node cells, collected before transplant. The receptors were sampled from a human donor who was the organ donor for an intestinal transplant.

DNA for the CDR3: TGTGCCAGCAGTTTAGGGGGGTGGGCGAACACTGAAGCTTTCTTT. It specifies CASSLGGWANTEAFF. V usage is TRBV28 and J usage is TRBJ1-1, with D tentatively TRBD1 (5 bases). The CDR3 has 15 residues. V was shortened by 2 bases and J by 1 base, with 11 bases between the two germline ends. Germline V gene data show CDR1 as MDHEN and CDR2 as SYDVKM. The whole variable domain, filled in from reference TRBV28 and TRBJ1-1, reads DVKVTQSSRYLVKRTGEKVFLECVQDMDHENMFWYRQDPGLGLRLIYFSYDVKMKEKGDIPEGYSVSREKKERFSLILESASTNQTSMYLCASSLGGWANTEAFFGQGTRLTVV.

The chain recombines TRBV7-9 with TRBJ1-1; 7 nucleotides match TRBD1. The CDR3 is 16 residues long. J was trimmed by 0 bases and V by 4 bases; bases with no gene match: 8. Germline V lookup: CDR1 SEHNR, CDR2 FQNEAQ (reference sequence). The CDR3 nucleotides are TGTGCCAGCAGCTCCCTGAGGGGGCCCATGAACACTGAAGCTTTCTTT. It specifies CASSSLRGPMNTEAFF.

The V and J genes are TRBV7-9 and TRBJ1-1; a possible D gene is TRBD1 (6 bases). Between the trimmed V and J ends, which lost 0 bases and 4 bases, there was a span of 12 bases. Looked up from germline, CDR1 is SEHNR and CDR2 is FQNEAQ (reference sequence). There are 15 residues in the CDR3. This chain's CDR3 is CASSLATGLGTEAFF. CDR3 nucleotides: TGTGCCAGCAGCTTAGCCACAGGGTTAGGCACTGAAGCTTTCTTT. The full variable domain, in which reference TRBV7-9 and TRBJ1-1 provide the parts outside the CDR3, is DTGVSQNPRHKITKRGQNVTFRCDPISEHNRLYWYRQTLGQGPEFLTYFQNEAQLEKSRLLSDRFSAERPKGSFSTLEIQRTEQGDSAMYLCASSLATGLGTEAFFGQGTRLTVV.

The CDR3 here is CASSYDITDTQYF. The CDR3 bases are TGTGCCAGCAGTTACGACATCACAGATACGCAGTATTTT. The chain recombines TRBV6-5 with TRBJ2-3; the D is unclear. CDR1 is MNHEY and CDR2 is SVGAGI in the germline V gene. The CDR3 covers 13 residues. V was shortened by 2 bases and J by 2 bases, with 5 bases between the two germline ends.

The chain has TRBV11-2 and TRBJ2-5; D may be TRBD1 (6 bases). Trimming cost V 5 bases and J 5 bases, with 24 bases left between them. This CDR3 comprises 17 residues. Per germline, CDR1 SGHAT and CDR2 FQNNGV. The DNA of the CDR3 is TGTGCCAGCAGCCCCCCGATGCAGGGGCCAGCATGGGAGACCCAGTACTTC. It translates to CASSPPMQGPAWETQYF. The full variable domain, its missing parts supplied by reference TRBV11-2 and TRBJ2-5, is EAGVAQSPRYKIIEKRQSVAFWCNPISGHATLYWYQQILGQGPKLLIQFQNNGVVDDSQLPKDRFSAERLKGVDSTLKIQPAKLEDSAVYLCASSPPMQGPAWETQYFGPGTRLLVL.

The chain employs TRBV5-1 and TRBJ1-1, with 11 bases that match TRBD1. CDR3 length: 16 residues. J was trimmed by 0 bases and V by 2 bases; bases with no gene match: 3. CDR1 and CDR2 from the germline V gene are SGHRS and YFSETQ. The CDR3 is CASSFGQGALNTEAFF. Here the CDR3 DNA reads TGCGCCAGCAGCTTCGGACAGGGGGCTCTGAACACTGAAGCTTTCTTT.

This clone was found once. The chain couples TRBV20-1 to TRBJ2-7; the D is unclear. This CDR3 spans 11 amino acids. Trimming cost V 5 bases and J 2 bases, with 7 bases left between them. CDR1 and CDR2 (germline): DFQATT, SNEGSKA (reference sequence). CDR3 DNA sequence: TGCAGTGCTCTCCTTGCCTACGAGCAGTACTTC. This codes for CSALLAYEQYF.

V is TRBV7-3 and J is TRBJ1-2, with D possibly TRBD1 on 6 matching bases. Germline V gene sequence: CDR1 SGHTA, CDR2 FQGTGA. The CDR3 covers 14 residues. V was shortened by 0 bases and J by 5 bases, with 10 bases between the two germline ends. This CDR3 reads CASSLTPTGYGYTF. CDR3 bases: TGTGCCAGCAGCTTAACACCTACAGGGTATGGCTACACCTTC.

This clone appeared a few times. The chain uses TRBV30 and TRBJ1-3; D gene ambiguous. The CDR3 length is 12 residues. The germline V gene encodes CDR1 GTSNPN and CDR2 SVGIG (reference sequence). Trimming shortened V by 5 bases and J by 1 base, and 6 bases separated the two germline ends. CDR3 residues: CAWRGSGNTIYF. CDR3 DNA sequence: TGTGCCTGGCGGGGATCTGGAAACACCATATATTTT.

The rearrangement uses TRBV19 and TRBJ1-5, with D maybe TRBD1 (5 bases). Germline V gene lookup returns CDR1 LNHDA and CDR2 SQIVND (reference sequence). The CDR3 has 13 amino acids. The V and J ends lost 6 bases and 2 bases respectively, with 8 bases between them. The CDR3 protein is CASRRGGNQPQHF. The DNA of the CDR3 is TGTGCCAGTAGAAGGGGCGGCAATCAGCCCCAGCATTTT.

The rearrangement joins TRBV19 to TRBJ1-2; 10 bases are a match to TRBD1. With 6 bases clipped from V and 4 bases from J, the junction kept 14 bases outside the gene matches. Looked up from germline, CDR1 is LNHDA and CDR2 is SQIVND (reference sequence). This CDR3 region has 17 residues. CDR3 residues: CASSRTLPTGGSYGYTF. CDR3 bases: TGTGCCAGTAGCCGAACCCTCCCGACAGGGGGCTCCTATGGCTACACCTTC.

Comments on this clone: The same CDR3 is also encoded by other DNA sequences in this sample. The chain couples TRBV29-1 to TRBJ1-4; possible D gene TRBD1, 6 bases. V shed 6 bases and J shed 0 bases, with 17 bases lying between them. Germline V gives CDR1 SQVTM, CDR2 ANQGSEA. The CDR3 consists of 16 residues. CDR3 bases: TGCAGCGTCTCCAAGGGGGTTAGCGCAACTAATGAAAAACTGTTTTTT. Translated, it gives CSVSKGVSATNEKLFF. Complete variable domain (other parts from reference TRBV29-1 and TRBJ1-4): SAVISQKPSRDICQRGTSLTIQCQVDSQVTMMFWYRQQPGQSLTLIATANQGSEATYESGFVIDKFPISRPNLTFSTLTVSNMSPEDSSIYLCSVSKGVSATNEKLFFGSGTQLSVL.

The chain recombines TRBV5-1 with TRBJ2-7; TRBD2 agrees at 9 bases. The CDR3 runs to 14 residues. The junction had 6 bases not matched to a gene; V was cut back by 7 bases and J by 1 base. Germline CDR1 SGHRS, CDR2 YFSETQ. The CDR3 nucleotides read TGCGCCAGCCGAAAGCGGGAGGCGTCCTACGAGCAGTACTTC. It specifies CASRKREASYEQYF.

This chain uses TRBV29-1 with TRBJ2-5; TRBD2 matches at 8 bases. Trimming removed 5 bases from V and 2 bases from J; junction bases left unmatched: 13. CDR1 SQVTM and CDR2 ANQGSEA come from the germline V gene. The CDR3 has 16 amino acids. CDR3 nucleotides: TGCAGCGTTAGATTGGGGGCAGCTAGCGGGCAAGAGACCCAGTACTTC. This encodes CSVRLGAASGQETQYF.

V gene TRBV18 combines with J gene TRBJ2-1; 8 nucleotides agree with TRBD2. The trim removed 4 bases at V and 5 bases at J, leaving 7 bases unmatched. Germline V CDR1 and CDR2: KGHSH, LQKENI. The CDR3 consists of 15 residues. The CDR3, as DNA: TGTGCCAGCTCACGCGTCGCGGGGGGAAACAATGAGCAGTTCTTC. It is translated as CASSRVAGGNNEQFF.

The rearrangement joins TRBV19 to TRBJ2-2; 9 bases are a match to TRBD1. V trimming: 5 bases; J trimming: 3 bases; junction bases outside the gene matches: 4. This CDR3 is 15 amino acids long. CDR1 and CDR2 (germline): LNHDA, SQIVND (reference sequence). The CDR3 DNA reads TGTGCCAGTAGTTCACAGGGGGCGTACACCGGGGAGCTGTTTTTT. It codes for CASSSQGAYTGELFF.

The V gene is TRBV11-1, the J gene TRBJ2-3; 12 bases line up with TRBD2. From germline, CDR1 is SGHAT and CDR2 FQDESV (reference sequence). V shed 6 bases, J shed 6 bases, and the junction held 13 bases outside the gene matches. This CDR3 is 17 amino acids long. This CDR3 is CASSLAPGLAGTDTQYF. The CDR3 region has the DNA TGTGCCAGCAGTCTAGCCCCCGGACTAGCGGGAACCGATACGCAGTATTTT.

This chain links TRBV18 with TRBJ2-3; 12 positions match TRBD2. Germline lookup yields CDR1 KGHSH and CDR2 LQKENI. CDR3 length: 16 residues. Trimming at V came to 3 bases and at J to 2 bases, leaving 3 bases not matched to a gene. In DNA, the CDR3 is TGTGCCAGCTCACCCAGGACTAGCGGGGCCACAGATACGCAGTATTTT. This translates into CASSPRTSGATDTQYF.

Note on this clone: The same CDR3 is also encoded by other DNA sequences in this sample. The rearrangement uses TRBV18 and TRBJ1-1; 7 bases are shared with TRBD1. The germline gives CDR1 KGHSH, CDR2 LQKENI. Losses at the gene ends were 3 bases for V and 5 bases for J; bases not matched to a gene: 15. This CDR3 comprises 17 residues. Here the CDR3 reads CASSPHKGGVGYTEAFF. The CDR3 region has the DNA TGTGCCAGCTCACCGCATAAAGGGGGCGTGGGTTATACTGAAGCTTTCTTT.

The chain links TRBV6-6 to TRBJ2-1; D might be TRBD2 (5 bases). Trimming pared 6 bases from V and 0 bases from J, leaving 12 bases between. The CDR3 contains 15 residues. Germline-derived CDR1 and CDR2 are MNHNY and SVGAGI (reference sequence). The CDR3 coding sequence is TGTGCCAGCAGGGACTCAACATACTCCTACAATGAGCAGTTCTTC. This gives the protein CASRDSTYSYNEQFF.

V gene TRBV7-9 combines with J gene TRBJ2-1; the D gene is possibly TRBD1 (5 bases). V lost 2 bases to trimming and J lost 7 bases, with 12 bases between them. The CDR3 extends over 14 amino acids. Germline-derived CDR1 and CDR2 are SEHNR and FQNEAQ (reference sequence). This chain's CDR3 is CASSLWGIKNEQFF. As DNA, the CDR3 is TGTGCCAGCAGCTTATGGGGCATTAAAAATGAGCAGTTCTTC. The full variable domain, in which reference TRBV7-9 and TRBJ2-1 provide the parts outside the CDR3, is DTGVSQNPRHKITKRGQNVTFRCDPISEHNRLYWYRQTLGQGPEFLTYFQNEAQLEKSRLLSDRFSAERPKGSFSTLEIQRTEQGDSAMYLCASSLWGIKNEQFFGPGTRLTVL.

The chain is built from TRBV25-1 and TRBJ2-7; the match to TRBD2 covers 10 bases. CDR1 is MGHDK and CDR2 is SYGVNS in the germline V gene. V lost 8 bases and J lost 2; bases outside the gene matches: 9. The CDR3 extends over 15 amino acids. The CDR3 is CASLSSGSVPYEQYF. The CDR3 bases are TGTGCCAGCCTGTCTAGCGGGAGTGTCCCCTACGAGCAGTACTTC.

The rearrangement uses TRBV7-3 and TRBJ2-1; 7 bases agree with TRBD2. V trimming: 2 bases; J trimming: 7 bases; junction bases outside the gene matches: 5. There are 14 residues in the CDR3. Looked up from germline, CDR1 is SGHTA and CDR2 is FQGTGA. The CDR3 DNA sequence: TGTGCCAGCAGCTTATCCCGGACTAGTAATGAGCAGTTCTTC. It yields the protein CASSLSRTSNEQFF.

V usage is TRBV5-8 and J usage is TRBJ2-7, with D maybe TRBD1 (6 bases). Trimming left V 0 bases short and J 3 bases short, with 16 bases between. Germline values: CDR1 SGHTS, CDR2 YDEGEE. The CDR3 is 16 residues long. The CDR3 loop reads CASSLDQGSFGYEQYF. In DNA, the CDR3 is TGTGCCAGCAGCTTGGATCAGGGGAGTTTTGGCTACGAGCAGTACTTC. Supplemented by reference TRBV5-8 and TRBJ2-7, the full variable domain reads EAGVTQSPTHLIKTRGQQATLRCSPISGHTSVYWYQQALGLGLQFLLWYDEGEERNRGNFPPRFSGRQFPNYSSELNVNALELEDSALYLCASSLDQGSFGYEQYFGPGTRLTVT.

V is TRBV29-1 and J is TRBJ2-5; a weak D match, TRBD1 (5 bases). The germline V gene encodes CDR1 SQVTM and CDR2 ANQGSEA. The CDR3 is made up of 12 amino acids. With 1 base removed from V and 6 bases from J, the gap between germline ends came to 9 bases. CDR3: CSVEGQRQTQYF. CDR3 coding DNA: TGCAGCGTTGAAGGACAGAGACAGACCCAGTACTTC.

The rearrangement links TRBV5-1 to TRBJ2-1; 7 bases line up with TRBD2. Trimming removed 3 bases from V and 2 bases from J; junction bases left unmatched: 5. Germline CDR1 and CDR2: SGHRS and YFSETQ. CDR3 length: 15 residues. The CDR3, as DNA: TGCGCCAGCAGCTATGCGGGAGCGGCCTACAATGAGCAGTTCTTC. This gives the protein CASSYAGAAYNEQFF.

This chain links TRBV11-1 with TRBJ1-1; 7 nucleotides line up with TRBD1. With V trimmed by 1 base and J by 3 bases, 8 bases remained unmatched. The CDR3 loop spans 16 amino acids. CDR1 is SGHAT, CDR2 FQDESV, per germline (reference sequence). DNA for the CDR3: TGTGCCAGCAGCTTAGGAGCGACAGGGTACGACACTGAAGCTTTCTTT. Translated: CASSLGATGYDTEAFF. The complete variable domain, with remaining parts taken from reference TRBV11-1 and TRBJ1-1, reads EAEVAQSPRYKITEKSQAVAFWCDPISGHATLYWYRQILGQGPELLVQFQDESVVDDSQLPKDRFSAERLKGVDSTLKIQPAELGDSAMYLCASSLGATGYDTEAFFGQGTRLTVV.

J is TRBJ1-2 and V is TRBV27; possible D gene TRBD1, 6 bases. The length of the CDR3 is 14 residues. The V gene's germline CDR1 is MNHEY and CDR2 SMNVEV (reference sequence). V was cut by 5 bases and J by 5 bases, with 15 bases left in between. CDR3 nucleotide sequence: TGTGCCAGCAGTCAATACAGGGTGGGGTATGGCTACACCTTC. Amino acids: CASSQYRVGYGYTF.

CDR3 sequence (DNA): TGTGCCAGCAGTCGGCGGGCAGGAGAGATTGCAGATACGCAGTATTTT. It is translated as CASSRRAGEIADTQYF. The chain combines TRBV27 with TRBJ2-3; maybe TRBD2 (5 bases). This CDR3 has 16 amino acids. V was pared by 5 bases and J by 4 bases, with 19 bases between. CDR1 is MNHEY and CDR2 is SMNVEV in the germline V gene (reference sequence).